This TCR beta chain was recovered during a study of vaccination effects on CD4 cells after COVID-19. Study-wide context: It was a median of 72 days after the second dose that post-vaccine samples were obtained.

Sequencing was performed with immunoSEQ multiplex PCR; in TCRdb, only in-frame clones are kept and a portion is missing. The table records tens of thousands of clones, 76% of them present only once. This CDR3 region has 18 residues. The V gene end was trimmed by 1 base and the J gene end by 1 base; junction bases not matched to a gene: 8. CDR1 and CDR2 (germline): SGHVS, FNYEAQ. The authors isolated CD4+ T cells after roughly eleven days of culture. Sometime from March through December 2020, the person acquired a SARS-CoV-2 infection that PCR confirmed. All study participants received two doses of BNT162b2 or mRNA-1273 vaccine. Regarding this clone: Its antigen is still unknown.

The TCR was taken from a human donor who had a prior SARS-CoV-2 infection. This sample comprised CD4+ T cells from PBMCs cultured without peptide, obtained after COVID-19 vaccination. V is TRBV7-6 and J is TRBJ2-5; 11 nucleotides line up with TRBD2. CDR3 in amino acids: CASSLEGWTSGPQETQYF. CDR3 bases: TGTGCCAGCAGCTTAGAGGGTTGGACTAGCGGGCCCCAAGAGACCCAGTACTTC.